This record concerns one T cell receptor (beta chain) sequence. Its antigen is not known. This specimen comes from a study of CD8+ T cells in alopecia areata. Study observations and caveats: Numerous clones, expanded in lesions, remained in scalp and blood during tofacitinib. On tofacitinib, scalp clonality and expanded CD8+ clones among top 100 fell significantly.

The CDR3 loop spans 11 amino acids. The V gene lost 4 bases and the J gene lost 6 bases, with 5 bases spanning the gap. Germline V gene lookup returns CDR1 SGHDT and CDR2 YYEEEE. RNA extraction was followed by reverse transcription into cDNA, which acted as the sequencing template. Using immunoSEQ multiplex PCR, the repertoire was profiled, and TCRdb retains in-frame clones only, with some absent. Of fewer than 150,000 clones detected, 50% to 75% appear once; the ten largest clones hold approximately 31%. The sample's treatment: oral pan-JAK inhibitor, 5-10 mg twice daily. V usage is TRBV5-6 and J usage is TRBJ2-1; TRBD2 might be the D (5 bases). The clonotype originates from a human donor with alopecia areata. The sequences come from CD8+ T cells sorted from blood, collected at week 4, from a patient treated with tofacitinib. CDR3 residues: CASSAGNEQFF. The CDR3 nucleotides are TGTGCCAGCAGCGCGGGCAATGAGCAGTTCTTC.